One TCR beta chain is described in this entry. This clonotype was picked up a small number of times. The antigen it recognizes is unknown. Base-call qualities are not available, and no considerably larger clone is one nucleotide away. This entry comes from a study of early T cells in non-severe SARS-CoV-2 infection listed by TCRdb under 2021. For context, the study as a whole: Because TCR sequencing relied on bulk RNA taken from unsorted whole blood, pairing of alpha and beta chains was not possible. General conclusions and limits of the study: VDJdb matching was skewed toward anti-spike CD8 responses, so virus-specific expansions were likely underestimated and private and CD4 specificities were missed.

The library was made by 5' RACE. The reads were generated on a NextSeq 500. The TCR library protocol attached unique molecular identifiers to individual cDNA molecules to correct for sequencing error and PCR bias. Both TCR alpha and beta chains were sequenced, and tight co-correlation was observed between alpha and beta sequence abundances in each sample. On the study's bioinformatics: Decombinator V4 was used to perform V gene, J gene and CDR3 annotation of TCR sequences. Expanded TCRs were defined as changing significantly between any two time points under a Poisson model with p below 0.0001. Abundances of TCRs were expressed as counts per million after normalisation to the total number of TCRs sequenced in each sample. MAIT TCRs were defined by TRAV1-2 paired with TRAJ12, TRAJ20 or TRAJ33, and iNKT TCRs by TRAV10 paired with TRAJ18. VDJdb, accessed 1 November 2021, was searched for CMV, EBV and SARS-CoV-2 annotated TCRs, excluding TCRs annotated for multiple antigens. TCRdb cleaned the public reads at Q25 with fastp, built clones with MiXCR and kept in-frame beta chains. One record per CDR3 amino acid sequence lists the most common genes and DNA. It is TCRdb's table, rather than the study itself, that gives the V and J calls and clone size. The sample table contains roughly 90,000 distinct CDR3 sequences; only one count was recorded for around 15% of them. The ten largest clones represent around 3% of the sample.

There are 15 amino acids in the CDR3, from cysteine to phenylalanine inclusive. The kept DNA is CDR3 alone, 45 bases in frame from the first base. For CDR1 and CDR2, the germline V gene lists MNHEY and SVGAGI. Germline trimming: 6 bases from V, 5 bases from J; junction bases outside gene matches: 12. The study was a case-control design nested within a healthcare worker cohort in London, UK, with weekly nasopharyngeal swab PCR tests and blood sampling. Healthcare workers were recruited during the week of the UK lockdown, between 23 and 31 March 2020, and followed weekly for up to 16 weeks. The sequenced sample consisted of whole blood. The rearrangement combines TRBV6-5 with TRBJ1-2; TRBD1 lines up with 7 middle nucleotides. The TCR originated in an adult who was a healthcare worker with PCR-confirmed SARS-CoV-2 infection or an uninfected control (not recorded which). The CDR3: CASSPGTAHRYGYTF. The bases read TGTGCCAGCAGCCCTGGGACAGCGCACCGATATGGCTACACCTTC.